This T cell receptor beta chain was identified in a study of beta chain features in type 1 diabetes. This clone was seen only a few times. The antigen is undetermined. The CDR3 contains 14 residues. Germline V gene lookup returns CDR1 SGHVS and CDR2 FNYEAQ. Trimming took 4 bases from V and 1 from J; bases not matched to a gene: 2. TCRB transcripts that were expressed got sequenced, as all of the isolated RNA had been reverse transcribed. Repertoires were generated with immunoSEQ multiplex PCR, while TCRdb's copy carries only in-frame clones and drops some. Of about 210,000 clones in the sample, 9.5% to 13% were seen once. Study-wide findings and caveats: Whether TCRB rearrangement is influenced by HLA type was left unresolved in this analysis.

This sequence originates from a man between 18 and 29 years old in good health. The sample was central memory CD4+ T cells from blood. The genes are TRBV7-6 and TRBJ1-1, with 8 bases matching TRBD1. The DNA for the CDR3 is TGTGCCAGCAGCTCGGGACAGGAGAACACTGAAGCTTTCTTT. This sequence encodes CASSSGQENTEAFF.